The next 4 T cell receptor beta chains were all read from a single sample in a study of human T cells and chemical hapten exposure. Each CDR3 protein is one row after TCRdb ran MiXCR on the RACE reads. This table has some 49,000 distinct CDR3 sequences, 9.5% to 10% appearing once. The sample's time point: pre-sensitization, week 0. The sample's treatment: therapeutic diphenylcyclopropenone sensitization with weekly scalp DPC. The study extracted total RNA from unfractionated whole blood. The sample was whole blood, taken in connection with sensitization to the hapten diphenylcyclopropenone (DPC). The origin of the receptors is a woman aged 25 to 39 with alopecia areata. Some clones in this sample may be carry-over from other donors' samples.

The gene calls are TRBV5-4 and TRBJ1-1; D ambiguous. Germline values: CDR1 SGHNT, CDR2 YYREEE (reference sequence). V gave up 6 bases and J gave up 6 bases, with 18 bases separating them. There are 14 residues in the CDR3. CDR3 coding DNA: TGTGCCAGCAACCCCCCAGGCGGGTACCCTGAAGCTTTCTTT. Residues: CASNPPGGYPEAFF.

This clonotype was observed a handful of times. This chain links TRBV2 with TRBJ1-5; weak D call: TRBD1 (5 bases). Looked up from germline, CDR1 is SNHLY and CDR2 is FYNNEI. CDR3 length: 17 residues. V was trimmed by 6 bases and J by 0 bases, leaving 18 bases between them. DNA for the CDR3: TGTGCCAGCAGGGGAGGAGGGACGGCTTATAGCAATCAGCCCCAGCATTTT. It encodes CASRGGGTAYSNQPQHF.

This clonotype appeared many times. The rearrangement joins TRBV29-1 to TRBJ1-1; D unclear. Germline-derived CDR1 and CDR2 are SQVTM and ANQGSEA. The CDR3 spans 12 residues. Deletions cut 7 bases from V and 3 bases from J, with 12 bases between. The CDR3 protein is CSGGIGHTEAFF. DNA for the CDR3: TGCAGCGGGGGAATAGGCCACACTGAAGCTTTCTTT.

This clonotype appeared a few times. The chain recombines TRBV20-1 with TRBJ2-1; D not certain. The V gene lost 2 bases and the J gene lost 6 bases, with 14 bases spanning the gap. The CDR3 is 14 residues long. Germline V gives CDR1 DFQATT, CDR2 SNEGSKA (reference sequence). The CDR3 loop reads CSARPENKCNEQFF. CDR3 DNA sequence: TGCAGTGCTAGACCGGAAAATAAGTGCAATGAGCAGTTCTTC.